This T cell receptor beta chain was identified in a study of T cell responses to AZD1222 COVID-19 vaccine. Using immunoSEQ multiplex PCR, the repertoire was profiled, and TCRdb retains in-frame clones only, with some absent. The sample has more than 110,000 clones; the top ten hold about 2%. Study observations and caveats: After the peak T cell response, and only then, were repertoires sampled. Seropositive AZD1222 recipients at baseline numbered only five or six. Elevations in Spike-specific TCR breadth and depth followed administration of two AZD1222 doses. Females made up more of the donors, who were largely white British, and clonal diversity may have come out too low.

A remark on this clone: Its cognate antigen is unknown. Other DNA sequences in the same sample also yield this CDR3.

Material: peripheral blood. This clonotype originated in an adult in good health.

The DNA for the CDR3 is TGTGCCAGCAGTTTGACAGGGGAGCTGTTTTTT. Its protein product is CASSLTGELFF. V and J are TRBV7-3 and TRBJ2-2; no clear D. The germline V gene has CDR1 SGHTA and CDR2 FQGTGA. Trimming stripped 6 bases from V and 8 bases from J, with 7 bases between. The CDR3 runs 11 residues.